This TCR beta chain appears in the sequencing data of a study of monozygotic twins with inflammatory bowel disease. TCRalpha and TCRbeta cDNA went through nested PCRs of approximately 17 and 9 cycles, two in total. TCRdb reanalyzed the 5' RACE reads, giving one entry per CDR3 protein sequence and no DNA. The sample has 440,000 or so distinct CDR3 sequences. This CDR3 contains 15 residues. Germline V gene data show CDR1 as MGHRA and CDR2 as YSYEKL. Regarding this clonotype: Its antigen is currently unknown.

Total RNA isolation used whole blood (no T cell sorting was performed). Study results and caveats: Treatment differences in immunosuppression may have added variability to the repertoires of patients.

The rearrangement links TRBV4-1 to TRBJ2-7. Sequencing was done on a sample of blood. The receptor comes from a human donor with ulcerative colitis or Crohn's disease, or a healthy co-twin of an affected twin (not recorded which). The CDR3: CASSQGVAETYEQYF.